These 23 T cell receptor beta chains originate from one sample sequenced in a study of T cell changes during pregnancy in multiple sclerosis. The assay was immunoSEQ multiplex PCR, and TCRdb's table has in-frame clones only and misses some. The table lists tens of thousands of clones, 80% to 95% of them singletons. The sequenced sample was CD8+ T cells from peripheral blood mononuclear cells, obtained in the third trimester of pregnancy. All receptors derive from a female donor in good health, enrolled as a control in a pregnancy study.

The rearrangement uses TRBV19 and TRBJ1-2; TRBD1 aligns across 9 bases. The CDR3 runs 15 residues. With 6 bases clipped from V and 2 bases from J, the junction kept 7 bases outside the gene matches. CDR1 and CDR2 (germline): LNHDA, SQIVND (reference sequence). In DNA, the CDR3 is TGTGCCAGTAGAATGTCACAGGGGGCCAACTATGGCTACACCTTC. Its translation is CASRMSQGANYGYTF.

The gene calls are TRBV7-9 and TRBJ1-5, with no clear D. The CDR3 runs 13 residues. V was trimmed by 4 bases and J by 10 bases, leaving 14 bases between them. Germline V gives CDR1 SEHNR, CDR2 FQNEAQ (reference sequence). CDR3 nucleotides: TGTGCCAGCAGCTACACGCAGGAACTCCCCCAGCATTTT. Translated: CASSYTQELPQHF.

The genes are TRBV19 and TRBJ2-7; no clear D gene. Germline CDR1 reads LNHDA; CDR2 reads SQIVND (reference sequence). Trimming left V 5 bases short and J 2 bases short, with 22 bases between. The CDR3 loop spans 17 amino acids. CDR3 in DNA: TGTGCCAGTAGTTCGAACCCCGCCGTTCCGAACACCTACGAGCAGTACTTC. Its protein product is CASSSNPAVPNTYEQYF.

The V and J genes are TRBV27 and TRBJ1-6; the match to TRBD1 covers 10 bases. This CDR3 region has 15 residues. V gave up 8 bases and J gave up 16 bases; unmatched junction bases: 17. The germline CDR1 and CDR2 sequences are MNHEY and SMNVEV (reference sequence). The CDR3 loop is CASGVLGTGVSGLHF. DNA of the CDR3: TGTGCCAGCGGGGTTTTAGGGACAGGGGTCAGTGGACTCCACTTT.

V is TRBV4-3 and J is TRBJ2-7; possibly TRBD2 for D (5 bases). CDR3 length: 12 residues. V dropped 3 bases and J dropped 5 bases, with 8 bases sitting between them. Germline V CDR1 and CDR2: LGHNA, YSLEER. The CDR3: CASSQRADEQYF. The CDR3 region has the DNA TGCGCCAGCAGCCAGAGGGCGGACGAGCAGTACTTC.

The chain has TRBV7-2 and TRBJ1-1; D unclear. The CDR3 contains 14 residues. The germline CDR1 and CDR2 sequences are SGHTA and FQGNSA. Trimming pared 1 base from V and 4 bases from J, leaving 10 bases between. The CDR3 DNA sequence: TGTGCCAGCAGCTTAGTAACGGGAGGCACTGAAGCTTTCTTT. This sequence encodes CASSLVTGGTEAFF.

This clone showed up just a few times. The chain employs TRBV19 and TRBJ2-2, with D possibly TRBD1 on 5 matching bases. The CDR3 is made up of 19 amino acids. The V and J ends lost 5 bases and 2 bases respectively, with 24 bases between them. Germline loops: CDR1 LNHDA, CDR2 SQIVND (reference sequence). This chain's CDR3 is CASSALSDTRRINTGELFF. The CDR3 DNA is TGTGCCAGTAGTGCGCTCTCGGACACGCGAAGGATTAACACCGGGGAGCTGTTTTTT.

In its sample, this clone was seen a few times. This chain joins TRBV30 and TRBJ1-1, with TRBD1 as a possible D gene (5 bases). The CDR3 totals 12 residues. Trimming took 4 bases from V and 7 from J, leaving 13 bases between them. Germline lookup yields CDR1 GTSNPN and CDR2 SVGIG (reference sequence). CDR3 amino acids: CAWTRGELEAFF. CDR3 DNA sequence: TGTGCCTGGACGCGGGGGGAGCTTGAAGCTTTCTTT.

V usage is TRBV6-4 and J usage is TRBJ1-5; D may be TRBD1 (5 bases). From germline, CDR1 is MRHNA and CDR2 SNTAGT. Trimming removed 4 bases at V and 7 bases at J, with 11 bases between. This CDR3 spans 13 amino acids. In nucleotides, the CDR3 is TGTGCCAGCAGTGCGGACATTGGCCAGCCCCAGCATTTT. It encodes CASSADIGQPQHF.

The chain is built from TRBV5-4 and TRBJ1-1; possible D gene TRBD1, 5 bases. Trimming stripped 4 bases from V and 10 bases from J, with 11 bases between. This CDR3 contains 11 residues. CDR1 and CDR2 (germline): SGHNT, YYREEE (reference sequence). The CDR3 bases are TGTGCCAGCAGCGCGGGGGGAGGAGCTTTCTTT. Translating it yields CASSAGGGAFF.

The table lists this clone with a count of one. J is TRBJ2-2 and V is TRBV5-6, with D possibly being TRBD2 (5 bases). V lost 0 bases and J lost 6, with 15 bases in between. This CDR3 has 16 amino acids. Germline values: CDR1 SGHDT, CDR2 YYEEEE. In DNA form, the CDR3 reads TGTGCCAGCAGCTTGGCCTCCGGACTCCGCTCCGGGGAGCTGTTTTTT. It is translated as CASSLASGLRSGELFF.

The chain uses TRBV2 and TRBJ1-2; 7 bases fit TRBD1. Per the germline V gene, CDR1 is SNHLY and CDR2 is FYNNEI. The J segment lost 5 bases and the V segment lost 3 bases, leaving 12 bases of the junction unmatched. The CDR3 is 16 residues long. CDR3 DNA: TGTGCCAGCAGTGATACCGGACGGGACAGCATTTATGGCTACACCTTC. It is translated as CASSDTGRDSIYGYTF. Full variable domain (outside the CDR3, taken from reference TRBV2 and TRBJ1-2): EPEVTQTPSHQVTQMGQEVILRCVPISNHLYFYWYRQILGQKVEFLVSFYNNEISEKSEIFDDQFSVERPDGSNFTLKIRSTKLEDSAMYFCASSDTGRDSIYGYTFGSGTRLTVV.

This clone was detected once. The CDR3 nucleotides are TGTGCCAGCAGCATTAGCGGGGGGAAGTCCTACGAGCAGTACTTC. It translates to CASSISGGKSYEQYF. The chain employs TRBV9 and TRBJ2-7, with TRBD2 identical over 10 bases. Germline V gives CDR1 SGDLS, CDR2 YYNGEE. V gave up 4 bases and J gave up 1 base; unmatched junction bases: 5. The CDR3 contains 15 residues.

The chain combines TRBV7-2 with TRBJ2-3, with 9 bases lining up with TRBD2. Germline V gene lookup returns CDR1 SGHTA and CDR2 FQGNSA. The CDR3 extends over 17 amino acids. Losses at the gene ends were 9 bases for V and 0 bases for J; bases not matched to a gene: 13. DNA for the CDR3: TGTGCCAGTATATCGAGTAGCGGGGGTGCTAGCACAGATACGCAGTATTTT. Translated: CASISSSGGASTDTQYF.

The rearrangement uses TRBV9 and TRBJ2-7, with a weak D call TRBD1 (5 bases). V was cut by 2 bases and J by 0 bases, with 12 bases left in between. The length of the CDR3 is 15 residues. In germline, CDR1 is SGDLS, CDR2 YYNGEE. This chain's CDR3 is CASSVGRASSYEQYF. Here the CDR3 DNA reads TGTGCCAGCAGCGTGGGCAGGGCGAGCTCCTACGAGCAGTACTTC.

The CDR3: CASSPNRFSYEQYF. CDR3 nucleotide sequence: TGTGCCAGCAGCCCGAACAGGTTCTCCTACGAGCAGTACTTC. This rearrangement joins TRBV27 to TRBJ2-7, with D perhaps TRBD1 (5 bases). The CDR3 has 14 amino acids. With 6 bases removed from V and 0 bases from J, the gap between germline ends came to 12 bases. CDR1 is MNHEY, CDR2 SMNVEV, per germline (reference sequence).

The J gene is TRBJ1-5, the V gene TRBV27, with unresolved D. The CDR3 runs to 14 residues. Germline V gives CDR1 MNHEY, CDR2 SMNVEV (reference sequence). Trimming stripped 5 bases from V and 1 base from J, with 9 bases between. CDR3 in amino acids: CASSRGPSNQPQHF. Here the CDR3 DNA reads TGTGCCAGCAGTCGTGGGCCAAGCAATCAGCCCCAGCATTTT.

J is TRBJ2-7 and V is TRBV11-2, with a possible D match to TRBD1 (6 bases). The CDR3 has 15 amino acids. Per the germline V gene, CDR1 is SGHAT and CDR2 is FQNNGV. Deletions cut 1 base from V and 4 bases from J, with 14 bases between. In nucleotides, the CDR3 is TGTGCCAGCAGCTTAGGGCAGGGGAGATCTTACGAGCAGTACTTC. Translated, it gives CASSLGQGRSYEQYF.

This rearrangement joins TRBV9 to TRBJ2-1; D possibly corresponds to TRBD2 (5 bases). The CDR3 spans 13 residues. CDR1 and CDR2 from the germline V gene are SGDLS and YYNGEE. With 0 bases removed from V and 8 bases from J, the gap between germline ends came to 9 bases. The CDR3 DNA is TGTGCCAGCAGCGTAGGACGAGGGTATGAGCAGTTCTTC. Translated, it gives CASSVGRGYEQFF.

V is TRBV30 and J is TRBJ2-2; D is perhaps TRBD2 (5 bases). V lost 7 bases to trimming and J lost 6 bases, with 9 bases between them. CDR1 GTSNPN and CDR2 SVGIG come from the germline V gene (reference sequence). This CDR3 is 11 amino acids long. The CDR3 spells CAFTAAGELFF. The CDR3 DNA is TGTGCCTTTACAGCGGCCGGGGAGCTGTTTTTT.

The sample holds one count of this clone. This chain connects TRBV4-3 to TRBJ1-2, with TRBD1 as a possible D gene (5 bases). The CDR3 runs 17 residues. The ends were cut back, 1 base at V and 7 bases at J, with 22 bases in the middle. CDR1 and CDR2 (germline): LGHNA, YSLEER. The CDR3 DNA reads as TGCGCCAGCAGCCAAGTCCTGCAAGAGGGGACTTGGGGTGGCTACACCTTC. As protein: CASSQVLQEGTWGGYTF.

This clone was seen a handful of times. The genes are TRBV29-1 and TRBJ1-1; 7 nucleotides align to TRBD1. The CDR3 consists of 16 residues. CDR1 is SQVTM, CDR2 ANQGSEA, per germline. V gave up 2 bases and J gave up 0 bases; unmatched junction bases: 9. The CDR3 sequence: CSVERFSGTVNTEAFF. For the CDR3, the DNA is TGCAGCGTTGAAAGGTTCTCCGGGACAGTGAACACTGAAGCTTTCTTT.

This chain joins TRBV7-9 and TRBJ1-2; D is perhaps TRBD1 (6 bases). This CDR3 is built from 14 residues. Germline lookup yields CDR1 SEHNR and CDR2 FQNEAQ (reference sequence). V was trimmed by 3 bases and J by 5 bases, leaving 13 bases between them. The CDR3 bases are TGTGCCAGCAGCTTCGGATCAGGGGAATATGGCTACACCTTC. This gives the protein CASSFGSGEYGYTF.